This paragraph covers one T cell receptor beta chain sequence. Responders (about 200,000, CFSE-labeled) were co-plated with about 200,000 irradiated, violet-dye-labeled stimulators. This specimen comes from a study of graft-versus-host responses after intestinal transplantation. Study as a whole: Every one of the recipients received anti-thymocyte globulin induction and afterwards took tacrolimus and steroids for about 3 years.

Overall study results and limits: GvH clones were identified in recipient marrow, with some first appearing in ileum or blood.

Assay: immunoSEQ multiplex PCR; the TCRdb copy retains only in-frame clones and omits some. The data hold approximately 14,000 clones, with approximately 40% observed a single time. The sequencing here drew on alloreactive CD8+ T cells from a mixed lymphocyte reaction culture, taken before intestinal transplant. As to subset: CFSE-low proliferating T cells sorted from approximately 6-day pre-transplant mixed lymphocyte reaction (GvH or HvG direction). The TCR originated in a human patient who received an intestinal transplant.

The DNA of the CDR3 is TGTGCCAGCAGTTTTTTGGGTAGCCCTGAAGCTTTCTTT. This gives the protein CASSFLGSPEAFF. This chain joins TRBV27 and TRBJ1-1; no reliable D call. Germline-derived CDR1 and CDR2 are MNHEY and SMNVEV (reference sequence). V dropped 3 bases and J dropped 6 bases, with 11 bases sitting between them. The CDR3 spans 13 residues.